This TCR beta chain comes out of a study of CD8+CD57+ T cells in acquired aplastic anemia. Study-level points and caveats: Between the patient and control groups, CD8+ Simpson's diversity did not differ significantly. Between patients and controls, twenty-nine CD8+ CDR3 sequences were found in common.

This clonotype occurred many times. Its antigen remains unidentified. The CDR3 loop spans 16 amino acids. Trimming took off 5 bases at V and 0 bases at J, with 13 bases between the two ends. Germline CDR1 SGHVS, CDR2 FNYEAQ. Patients who underwent sequencing had shown CD8+CD57+ cell expansion by flow cytometry. Blood samples were obtained from patients who had received no prior therapy. The study profiled TCR beta VDJ and CDR3 using genomic DNA as template. TCRdb re-called the reads through MiXCR, storing one row per CDR3 protein. Here the sample spans around 200,000 distinct CDR3 sequences, about half being singletons.

The chain uses TRBV7-6 and TRBJ2-2; D not certain. The sequencing input was sorted CD4+, CD8+, or CD8+CD57+ T cells (not recorded which) from PBMCs. The receptor comes from a human donor with aplastic anemia. Here the CDR3 reads CASSRLTSANTGELFF. The CDR3 DNA sequence: TGTGCCAGCAGCAGATTGACGTCCGCGAACACCGGGGAGCTGTTTTTT.